This T cell receptor (beta chain) was identified in a study of blood T cells in healthy people across ages. Study-level points and caveats: Reliance upon unsorted PBMCs precluded definitive naive versus antigen-experienced comparison. A roughly linear age-dependent decrease characterized TCR beta diversity per million T cells.

As for this clonotype: Its specificity is unknown. At one end the junction does not follow the germline gene, possibly because of a read error.

Alongside a J-beta primer mix, a sample-barcoded 5' primer served in a second PCR lasting roughly 7 to 11 cycles. TCRdb analysed the 5' RACE reads with MiXCR anew, one entry per CDR3 protein. Of over 1.5 million distinct CDR3 sequences in the sample, 49% are singletons; the top ten hold less than 2.5%. Donors were systemically healthy Caucasian individuals from Russia aged 6 to 90 years. Per sample, at least 5.5 micrograms of total RNA were extracted. The CDR3 has 15 amino acids. Germline V gene sequence: CDR1 SGHTA, CDR2 FQGTGA. J is TRBJ2-3 and V is TRBV7-3, with TRBD1 matching over 8 bases. The sequence was obtained from a woman in her 40s in good health. The sample was blood. The CDR3 DNA follows: TGTACCAGCAGCGTGACAGGGGTAGGCACAGATACGCAGTATTTT. Translating it yields CTSSVTGVGTDTQYF.